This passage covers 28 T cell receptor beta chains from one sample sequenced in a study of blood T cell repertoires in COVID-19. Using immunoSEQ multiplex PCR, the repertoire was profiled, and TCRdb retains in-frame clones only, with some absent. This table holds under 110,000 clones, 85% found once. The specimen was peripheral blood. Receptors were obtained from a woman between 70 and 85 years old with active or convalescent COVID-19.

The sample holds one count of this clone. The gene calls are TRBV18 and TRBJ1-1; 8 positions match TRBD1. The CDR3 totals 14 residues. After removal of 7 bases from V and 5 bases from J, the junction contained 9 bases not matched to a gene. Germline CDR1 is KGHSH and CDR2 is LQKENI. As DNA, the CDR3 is TGTGCCAGCTTAGACGGACAGGGAGGAACTGAAGCTTTCTTT. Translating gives CASLDGQGGTEAFF.

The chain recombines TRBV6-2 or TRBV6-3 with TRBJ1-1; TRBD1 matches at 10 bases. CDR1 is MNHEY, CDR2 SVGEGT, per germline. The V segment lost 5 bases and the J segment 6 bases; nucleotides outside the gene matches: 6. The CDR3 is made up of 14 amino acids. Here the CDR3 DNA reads TGTGCCAGCAGTCGTCTGGGACAGGGGTCTGAAGCTTTCTTT. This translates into CASSRLGQGSEAFF.

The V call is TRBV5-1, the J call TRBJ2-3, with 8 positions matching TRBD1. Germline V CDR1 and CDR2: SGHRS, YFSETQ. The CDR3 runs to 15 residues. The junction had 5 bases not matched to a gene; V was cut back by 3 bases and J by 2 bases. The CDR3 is CASSSHRGVTDTQYF. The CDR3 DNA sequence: TGCGCCAGCAGCTCCCACAGGGGGGTCACAGATACGCAGTATTTT.

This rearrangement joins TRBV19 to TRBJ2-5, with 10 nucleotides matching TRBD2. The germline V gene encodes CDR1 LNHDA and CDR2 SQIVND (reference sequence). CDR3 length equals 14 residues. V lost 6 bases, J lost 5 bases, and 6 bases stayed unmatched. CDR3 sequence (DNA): TGTGCCAGTAGGGAAGCGGGGGGGCAGGAGACCCAGTACTTC. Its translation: CASREAGGQETQYF.

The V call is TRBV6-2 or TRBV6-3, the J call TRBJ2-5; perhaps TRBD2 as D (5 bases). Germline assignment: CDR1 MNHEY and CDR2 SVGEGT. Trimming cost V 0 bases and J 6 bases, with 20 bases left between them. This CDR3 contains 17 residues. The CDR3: CASSYSNAGVTVKTQYF. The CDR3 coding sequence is TGTGCCAGCAGTTACTCGAACGCGGGCGTGACGGTGAAGACCCAGTACTTC.

The CDR3 nucleotides read TGTGCCAGCAGCGTTAGCGGGGGGGCCTACAATGAGCAGTTCTTC. This encodes CASSVSGGAYNEQFF. The chain links TRBV7-2 to TRBJ2-1; TRBD2 agrees at 11 bases. The CDR3 covers 15 residues. The germline V gene has CDR1 SGHTA and CDR2 FQGNSA. V was clipped by 5 bases and J by 2 bases; unmatched bases: 2.

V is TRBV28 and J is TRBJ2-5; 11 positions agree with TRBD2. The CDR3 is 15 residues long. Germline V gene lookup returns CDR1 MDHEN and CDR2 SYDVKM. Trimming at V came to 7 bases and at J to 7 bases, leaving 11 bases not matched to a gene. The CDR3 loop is CASIPGTSGWGTQYF. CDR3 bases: TGTGCCAGCATCCCCGGGACTAGCGGCTGGGGGACCCAGTACTTC.

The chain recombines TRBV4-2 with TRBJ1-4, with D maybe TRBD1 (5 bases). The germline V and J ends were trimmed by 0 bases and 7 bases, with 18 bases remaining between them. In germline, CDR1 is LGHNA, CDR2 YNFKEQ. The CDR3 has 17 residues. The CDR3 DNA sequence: TGTGCCAGCAGCCAAGATCCTTGGACAACGGGAGGTGAAAAACTGTTTTTT. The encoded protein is CASSQDPWTTGGEKLFF.

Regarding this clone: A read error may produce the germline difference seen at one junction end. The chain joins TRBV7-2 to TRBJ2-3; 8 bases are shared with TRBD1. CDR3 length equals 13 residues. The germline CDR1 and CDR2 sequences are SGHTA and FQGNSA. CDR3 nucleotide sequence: TGTGCCAGCAGCTTTGGTCAGGGACAGGAGTCGGGTTTT. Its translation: CASSFGQGQESGF. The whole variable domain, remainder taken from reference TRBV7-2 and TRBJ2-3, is GAGVSQSPSNKVTEKGKDVELRCDPISGHTALYWYRQSLGQGLEFLIYFQGNSAPDKSGLPSDRFSAERTGGSVSTLTIQRTQQEDSAVYLCASSFGQGQESGFGPGTRLTVL.

CDR3 loop: CASSFNGQAYEQYF. CDR3 sequence (DNA): TGCGCCAGCAGCTTCAACGGACAAGCCTACGAGCAGTACTTC. V usage is TRBV5-1 and J usage is TRBJ2-7, with D possibly being TRBD1 (5 bases). The CDR3 runs to 14 residues. V lost 2 bases, J lost 2 bases, and 11 bases lay in between. Looked up from germline, CDR1 is SGHRS and CDR2 is YFSETQ.

CDR3 coding DNA: TGTGCCACCAGCAGTGGGGGCCTAAACATTCAGTACTTC. Amino acid sequence: CATSSGGLNIQYF. This chain uses TRBV15 with TRBJ2-4, with TRBD1 as a possible D gene (6 bases). CDR1 is LNHNV, CDR2 YYDKDF, per germline (reference sequence). The CDR3 is 13 amino acids. With 3 bases removed from V and 6 bases from J, the gap between germline ends came to 9 bases.

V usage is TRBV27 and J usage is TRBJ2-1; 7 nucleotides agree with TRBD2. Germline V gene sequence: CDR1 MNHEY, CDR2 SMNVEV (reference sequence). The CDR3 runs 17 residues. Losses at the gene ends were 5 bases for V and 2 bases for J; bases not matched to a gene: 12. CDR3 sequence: CASSMRDFAGAYNEQFF. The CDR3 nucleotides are TGTGCCAGCAGTATGCGTGATTTTGCGGGGGCCTACAATGAGCAGTTCTTC.

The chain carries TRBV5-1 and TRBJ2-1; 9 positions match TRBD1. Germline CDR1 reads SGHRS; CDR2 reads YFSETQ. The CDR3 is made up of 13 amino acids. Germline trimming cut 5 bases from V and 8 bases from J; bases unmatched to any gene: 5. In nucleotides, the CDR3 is TGCGCCAGCAGTGGACAGGGGTTCGATGAGCAGTTCTTC. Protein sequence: CASSGQGFDEQFF.

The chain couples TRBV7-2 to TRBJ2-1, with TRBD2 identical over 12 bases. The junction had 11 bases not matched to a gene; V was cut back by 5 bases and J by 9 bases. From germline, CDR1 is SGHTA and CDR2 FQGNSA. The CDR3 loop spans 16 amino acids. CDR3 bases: TGTGCCAGCAGCGGTAGGACTAGCGGGGCCTCGGGTGAGCAGTTCTTC. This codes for CASSGRTSGASGEQFF.

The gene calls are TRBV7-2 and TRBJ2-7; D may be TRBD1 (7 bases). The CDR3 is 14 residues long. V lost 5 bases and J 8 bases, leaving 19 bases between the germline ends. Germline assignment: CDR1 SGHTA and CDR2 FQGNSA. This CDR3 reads CASSLGGRGAKQYF. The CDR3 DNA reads TGTGCCAGCAGCCTAGGAGGCAGGGGGGCCAAGCAGTACTTC.

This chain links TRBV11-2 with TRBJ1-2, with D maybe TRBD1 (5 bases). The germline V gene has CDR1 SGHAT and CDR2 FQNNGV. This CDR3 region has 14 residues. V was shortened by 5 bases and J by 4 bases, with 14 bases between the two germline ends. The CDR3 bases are TGTGCCAGCAGCCACAATGACAGCCCCTATGGCTACACCTTC. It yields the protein CASSHNDSPYGYTF.

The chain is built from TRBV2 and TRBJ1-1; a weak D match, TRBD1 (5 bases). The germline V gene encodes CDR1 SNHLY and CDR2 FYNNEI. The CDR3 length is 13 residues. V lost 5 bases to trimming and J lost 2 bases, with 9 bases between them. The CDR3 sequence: CASSYTGNTEAFF. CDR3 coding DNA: TGTGCCAGCAGTTATACAGGTAACACTGAAGCTTTCTTT.

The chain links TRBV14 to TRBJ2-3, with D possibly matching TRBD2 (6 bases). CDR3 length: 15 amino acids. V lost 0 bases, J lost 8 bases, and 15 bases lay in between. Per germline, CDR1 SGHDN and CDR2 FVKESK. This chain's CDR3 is CASSQDFGLLATQYF. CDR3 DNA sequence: TGTGCCAGCAGCCAAGATTTTGGCCTACTAGCTACGCAGTATTTT.

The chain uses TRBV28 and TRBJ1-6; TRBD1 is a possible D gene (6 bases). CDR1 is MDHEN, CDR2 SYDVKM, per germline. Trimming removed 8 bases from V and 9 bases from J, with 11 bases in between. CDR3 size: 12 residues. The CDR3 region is CASWGPSSPLHF. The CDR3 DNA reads TGTGCCAGCTGGGGGCCGAGTTCACCCCTCCACTTT.

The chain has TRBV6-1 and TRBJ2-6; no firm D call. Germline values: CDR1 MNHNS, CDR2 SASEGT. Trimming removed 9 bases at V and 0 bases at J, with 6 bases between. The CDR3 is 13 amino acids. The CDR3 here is CASYGSGANVLTF. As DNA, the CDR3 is TGTGCCAGTTACGGCTCTGGGGCCAACGTCCTGACTTTC.

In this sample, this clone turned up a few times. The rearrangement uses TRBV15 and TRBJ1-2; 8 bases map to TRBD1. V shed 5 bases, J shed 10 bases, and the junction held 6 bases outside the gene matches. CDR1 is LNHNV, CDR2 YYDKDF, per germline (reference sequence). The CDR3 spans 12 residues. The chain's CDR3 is CATSRDRRLYTF. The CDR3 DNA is TGTGCCACCAGCCGGGACAGGCGACTCTACACCTTC.

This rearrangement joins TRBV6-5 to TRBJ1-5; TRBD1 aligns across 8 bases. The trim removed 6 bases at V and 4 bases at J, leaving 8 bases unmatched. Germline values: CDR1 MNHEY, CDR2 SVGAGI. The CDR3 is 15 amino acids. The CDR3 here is CASRPDRVRNQPQHF. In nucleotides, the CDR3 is TGTGCCAGCAGGCCGGACAGGGTGAGGAATCAGCCCCAGCATTTT.

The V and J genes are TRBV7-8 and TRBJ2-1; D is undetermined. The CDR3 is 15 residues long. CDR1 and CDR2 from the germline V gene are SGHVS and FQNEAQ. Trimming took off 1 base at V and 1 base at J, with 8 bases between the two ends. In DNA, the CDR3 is TGTGCCAGCAGCTTAGGAGCGCCTTCCTACAATGAGCAGTTCTTC. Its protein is CASSLGAPSYNEQFF.

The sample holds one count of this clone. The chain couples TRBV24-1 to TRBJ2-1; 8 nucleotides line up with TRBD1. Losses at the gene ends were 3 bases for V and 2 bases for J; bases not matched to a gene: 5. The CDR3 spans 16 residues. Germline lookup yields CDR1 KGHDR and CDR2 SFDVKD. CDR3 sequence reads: CATSDTTGDTYNEQFF. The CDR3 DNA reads TGTGCCACCAGTGATACGACAGGGGACACCTACAATGAGCAGTTCTTC.

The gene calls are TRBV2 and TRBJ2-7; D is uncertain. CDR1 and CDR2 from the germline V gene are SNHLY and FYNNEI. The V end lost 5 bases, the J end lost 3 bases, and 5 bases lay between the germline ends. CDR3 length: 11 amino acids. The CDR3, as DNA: TGTGCCAGCAGTAACATCTACGAGCAGTACTTC. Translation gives CASSNIYEQYF.

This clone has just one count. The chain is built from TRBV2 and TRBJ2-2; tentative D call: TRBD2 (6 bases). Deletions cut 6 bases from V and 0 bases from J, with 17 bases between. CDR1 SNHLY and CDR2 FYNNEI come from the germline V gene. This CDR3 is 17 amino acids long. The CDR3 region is CASRERTGGANTGELFF. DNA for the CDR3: TGTGCCAGCAGGGAGCGCACCGGCGGGGCGAACACCGGGGAGCTGTTTTTT.

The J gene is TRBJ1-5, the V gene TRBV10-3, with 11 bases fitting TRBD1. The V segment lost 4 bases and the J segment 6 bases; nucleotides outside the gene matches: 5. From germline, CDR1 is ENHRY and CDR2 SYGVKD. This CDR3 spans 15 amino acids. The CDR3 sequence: CAISGTGGAGQPQHF. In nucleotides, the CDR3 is TGTGCCATCAGTGGGACAGGGGGCGCAGGTCAGCCCCAGCATTTT.

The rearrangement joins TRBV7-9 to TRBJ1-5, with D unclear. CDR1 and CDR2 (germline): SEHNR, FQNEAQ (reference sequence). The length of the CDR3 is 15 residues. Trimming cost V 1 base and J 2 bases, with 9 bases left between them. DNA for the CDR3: TGTGCCAGCAGCTTAGGGTTAACGGGCAATCAGCCCCAGCATTTT. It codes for CASSLGLTGNQPQHF. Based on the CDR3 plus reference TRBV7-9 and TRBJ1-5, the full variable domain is DTGVSQNPRHKITKRGQNVTFRCDPISEHNRLYWYRQTLGQGPEFLTYFQNEAQLEKSRLLSDRFSAERPKGSFSTLEIQRTEQGDSAMYLCASSLGLTGNQPQHFGDGTRLSIL.